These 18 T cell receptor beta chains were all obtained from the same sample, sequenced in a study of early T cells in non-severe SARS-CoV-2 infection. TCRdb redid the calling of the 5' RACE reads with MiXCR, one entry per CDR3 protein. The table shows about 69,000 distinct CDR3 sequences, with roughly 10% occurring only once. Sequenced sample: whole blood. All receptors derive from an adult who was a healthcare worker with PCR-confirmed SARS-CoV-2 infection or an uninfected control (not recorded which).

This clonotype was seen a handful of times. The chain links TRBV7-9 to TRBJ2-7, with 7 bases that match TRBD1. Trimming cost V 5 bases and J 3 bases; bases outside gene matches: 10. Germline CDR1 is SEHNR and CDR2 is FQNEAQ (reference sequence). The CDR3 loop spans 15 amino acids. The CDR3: CASSNPGQNDYEQYF. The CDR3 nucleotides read TGTGCCAGCAGCAACCCGGGACAGAACGACTACGAGCAGTACTTC.

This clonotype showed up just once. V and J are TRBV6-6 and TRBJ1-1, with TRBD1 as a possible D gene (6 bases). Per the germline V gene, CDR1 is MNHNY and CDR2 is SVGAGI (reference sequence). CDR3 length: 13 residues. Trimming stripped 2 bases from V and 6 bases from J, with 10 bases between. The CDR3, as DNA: TGTGCCAGCAGTTACGACCGACAGGCTGAAGCTTTCTTT. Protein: CASSYDRQAEAFF.

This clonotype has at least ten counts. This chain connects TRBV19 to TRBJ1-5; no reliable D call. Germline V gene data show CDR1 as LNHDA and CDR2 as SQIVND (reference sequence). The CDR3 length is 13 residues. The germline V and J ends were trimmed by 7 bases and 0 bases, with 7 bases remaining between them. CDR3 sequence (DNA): TGTGCCAGTACCCAATATAGCAATCAGCCCCAGCATTTT. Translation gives CASTQYSNQPQHF.

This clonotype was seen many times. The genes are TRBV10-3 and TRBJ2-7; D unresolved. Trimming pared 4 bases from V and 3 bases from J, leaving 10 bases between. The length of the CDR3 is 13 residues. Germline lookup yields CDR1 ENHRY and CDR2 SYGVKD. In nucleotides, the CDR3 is TGTGCCATCAGTGGATCGCAAGACTACGAGCAGTACTTC. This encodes CAISGSQDYEQYF.

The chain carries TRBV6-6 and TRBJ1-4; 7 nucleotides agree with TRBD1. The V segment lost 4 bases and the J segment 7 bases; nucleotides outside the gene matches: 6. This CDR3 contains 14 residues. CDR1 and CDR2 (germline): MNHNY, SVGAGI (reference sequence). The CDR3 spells CASSSQGRGEKLFF. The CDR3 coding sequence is TGTGCCAGCAGTTCACAGGGGAGAGGTGAAAAACTGTTTTTT.

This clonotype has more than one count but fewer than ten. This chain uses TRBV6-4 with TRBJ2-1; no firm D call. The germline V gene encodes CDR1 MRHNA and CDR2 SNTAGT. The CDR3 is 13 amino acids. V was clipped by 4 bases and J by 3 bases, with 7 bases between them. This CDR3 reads CASSVDSYNEQFF. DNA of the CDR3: TGTGCCAGCAGTGTGGATAGCTACAATGAGCAGTTCTTC.

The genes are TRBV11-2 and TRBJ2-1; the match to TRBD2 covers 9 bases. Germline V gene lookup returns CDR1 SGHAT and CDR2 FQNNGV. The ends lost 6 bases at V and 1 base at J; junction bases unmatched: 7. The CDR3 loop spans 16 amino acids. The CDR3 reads CASRFSSGNSYNEQFF. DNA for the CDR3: TGTGCCAGCAGATTTTCTAGCGGGAATTCCTACAATGAGCAGTTCTTC.

The CDR3 nucleotides are TGTGCCAGCAGTCCCACATCTGGAAACACCATATATTTT. Translation: CASSPTSGNTIYF. The chain joins TRBV3-1 to TRBJ1-3; no firm D call. The CDR3 is 13 residues long. Germline-derived CDR1 and CDR2 are LGHDT and YNNKEL (reference sequence). Trimming took off 6 bases at V and 1 base at J, with 7 bases between the two ends. Full variable domain (missing parts from reference TRBV3-1 and TRBJ1-3): DTAVSQTPKYLVTQMGNDKSIKCEQNLGHDTMYWYKQDSKKFLKIMFSYNNKELIINETVPNRFSPKSPDKAHLNLHINSLELGDSAVYFCASSPTSGNTIYFGEGSWLTVV.

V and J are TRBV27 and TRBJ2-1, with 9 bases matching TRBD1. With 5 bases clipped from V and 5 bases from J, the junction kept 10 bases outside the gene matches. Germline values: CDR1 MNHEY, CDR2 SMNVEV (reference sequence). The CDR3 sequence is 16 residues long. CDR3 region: CASSTTGGWRDNEQFF. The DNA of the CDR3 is TGTGCCAGCAGTACAACAGGGGGCTGGAGGGACAATGAGCAGTTCTTC.

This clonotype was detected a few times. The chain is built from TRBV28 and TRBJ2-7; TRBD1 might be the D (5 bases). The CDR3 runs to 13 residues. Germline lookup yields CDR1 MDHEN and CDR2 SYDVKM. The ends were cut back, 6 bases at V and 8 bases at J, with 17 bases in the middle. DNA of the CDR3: TGTGCCAGCAGCCAGACGAACAGGAACCAGCAGTACTTC. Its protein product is CASSQTNRNQQYF. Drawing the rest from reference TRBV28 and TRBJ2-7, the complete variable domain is DVKVTQSSRYLVKRTGEKVFLECVQDMDHENMFWYRQDPGLGLRLIYFSYDVKMKEKGDIPEGYSVSREKKERFSLILESASTNQTSMYLCASSQTNRNQQYFGPGTRLTVT.

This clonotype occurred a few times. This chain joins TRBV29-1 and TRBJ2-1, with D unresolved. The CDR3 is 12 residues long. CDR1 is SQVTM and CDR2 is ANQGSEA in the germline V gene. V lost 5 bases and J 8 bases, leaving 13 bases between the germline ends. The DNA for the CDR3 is TGCAGCGTTTCGACGGCTAGGGATGAGCAGTTCTTC. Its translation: CSVSTARDEQFF.

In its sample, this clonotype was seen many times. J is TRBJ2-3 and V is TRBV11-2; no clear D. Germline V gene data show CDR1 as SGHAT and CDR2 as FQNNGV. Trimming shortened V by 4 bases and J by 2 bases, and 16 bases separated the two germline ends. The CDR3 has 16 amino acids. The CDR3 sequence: CASSSRLFQDTDTQYF. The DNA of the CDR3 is TGTGCCAGCAGCTCCCGACTTTTTCAGGACACAGATACGCAGTATTTT.

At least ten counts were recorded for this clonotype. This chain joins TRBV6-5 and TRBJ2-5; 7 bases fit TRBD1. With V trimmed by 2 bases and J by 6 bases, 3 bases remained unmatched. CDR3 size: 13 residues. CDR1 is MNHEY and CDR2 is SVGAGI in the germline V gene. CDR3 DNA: TGTGCCAGCAGTTACCGGGACAGTCAGACCCAGTACTTC. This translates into CASSYRDSQTQYF.

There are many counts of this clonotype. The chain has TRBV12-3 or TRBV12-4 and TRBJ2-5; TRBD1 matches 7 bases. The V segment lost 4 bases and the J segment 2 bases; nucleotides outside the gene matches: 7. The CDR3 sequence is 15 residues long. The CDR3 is CASSSSQGWQETQYF. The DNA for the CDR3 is TGTGCCAGCAGTTCTTCACAGGGGTGGCAAGAGACCCAGTACTTC.

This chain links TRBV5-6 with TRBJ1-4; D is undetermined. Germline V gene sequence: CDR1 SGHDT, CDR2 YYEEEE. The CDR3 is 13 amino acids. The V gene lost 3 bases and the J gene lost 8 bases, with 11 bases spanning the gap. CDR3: CASSSTRGEKLFF. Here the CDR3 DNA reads TGTGCCAGCAGCTCAACCCGAGGGGAAAAACTGTTTTTT. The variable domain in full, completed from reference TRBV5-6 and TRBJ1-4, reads DAGVTQSPTHLIKTRGQQVTLRCSPKSGHDTVSWYQQALGQGPQFIFQYYEEEERQRGNFPDRFSGHQFPNYSSELNVNALLLGDSALYLCASSSTRGEKLFFGSGTQLSVL.

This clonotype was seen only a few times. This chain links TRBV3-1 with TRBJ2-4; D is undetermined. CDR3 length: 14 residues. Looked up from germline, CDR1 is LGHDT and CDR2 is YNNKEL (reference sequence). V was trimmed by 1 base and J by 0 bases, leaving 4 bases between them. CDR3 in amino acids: CASSQGAAKNIQYF. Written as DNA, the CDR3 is TGTGCCAGCAGCCAAGGGGCAGCCAAAAACATTCAGTACTTC.

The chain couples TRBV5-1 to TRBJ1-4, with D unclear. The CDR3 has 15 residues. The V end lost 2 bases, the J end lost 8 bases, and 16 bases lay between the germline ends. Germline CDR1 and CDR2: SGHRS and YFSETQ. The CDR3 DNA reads TGCGCCAGCAGCTTTGACCGGGGTAGAGGAGAAAAACTGTTTTTT. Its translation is CASSFDRGRGEKLFF.

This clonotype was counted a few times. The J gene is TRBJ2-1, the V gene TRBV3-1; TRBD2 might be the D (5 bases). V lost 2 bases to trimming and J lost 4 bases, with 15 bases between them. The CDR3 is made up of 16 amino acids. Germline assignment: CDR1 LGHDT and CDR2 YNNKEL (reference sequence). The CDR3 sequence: CASSQHTLGTYNEQFF. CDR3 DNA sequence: TGTGCCAGCAGCCAACACACACTAGGAACTTACAATGAGCAGTTCTTC.